The following is a T cell receptor (beta chain) sequence with its context. The antigen remains unidentified. Amplification targeted the TCR beta CDR3 regions, with RNA transcripts as the source material. A first-round RT-PCR used HTBI primers, followed by a second-round multiplex PCR. TCRdb recomputed calls from the multiplex PCR reads with MiXCR, one row per CDR3 protein. The data hold 580,000 or so distinct CDR3 sequences, with less than 40% observed a single time. The CDR3 contains 12 residues. With 2 bases removed from V and 10 bases from J, the gap between germline ends came to 9 bases. From germline, CDR1 is LNHDA and CDR2 SQIVND (reference sequence). These data come from a study of Graves' ophthalmopathy and Graves' hyperthyroidism. Study-wide findings and caveats: Sensitivity of about 67% and specificity of approximately 72% were achieved by the model that predicted ophthalmopathy progression. Classification of ophthalmopathy versus stable hyperthyroidism by a 13-signature model yielded just under 90% sensitivity and 65% to 83% specificity.

Source material: peripheral blood or thyroid tissue (not recorded which). The receptor was isolated from an adult man with Graves' hyperthyroidism. This chain connects TRBV19 to TRBJ2-1; D might be TRBD1 or TRBD2, each matching 5 bases. The CDR3 protein is CASSISWGEQFF. The CDR3 DNA is TGTGCCAGTAGTATATCATGGGGGGAGCAGTTCTTC. The full variable domain, its missing parts supplied by reference TRBV19 and TRBJ2-1, is DGGITQSPKYLFRKEGQNVTLSCEQNLNHDAMYWYRQDPGQGLRLIYYSQIVNDFQKGDIAEGYSVSREKKESFPLTVTSAQKNPTAFYLCASSISWGEQFFGPGTRLTVL.